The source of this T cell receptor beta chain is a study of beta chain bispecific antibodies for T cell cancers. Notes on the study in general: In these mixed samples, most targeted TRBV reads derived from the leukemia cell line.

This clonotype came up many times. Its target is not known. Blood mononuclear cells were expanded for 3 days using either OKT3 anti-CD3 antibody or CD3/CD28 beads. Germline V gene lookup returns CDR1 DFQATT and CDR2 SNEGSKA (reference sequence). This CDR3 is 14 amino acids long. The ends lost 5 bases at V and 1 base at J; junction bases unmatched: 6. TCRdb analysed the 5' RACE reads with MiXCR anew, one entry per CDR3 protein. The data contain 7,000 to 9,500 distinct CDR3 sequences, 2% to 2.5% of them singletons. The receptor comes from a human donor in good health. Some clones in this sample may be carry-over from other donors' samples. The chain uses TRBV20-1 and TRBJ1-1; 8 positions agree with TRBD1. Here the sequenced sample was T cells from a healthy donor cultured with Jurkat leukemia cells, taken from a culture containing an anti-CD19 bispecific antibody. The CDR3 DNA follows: TGCAGTGCTCAGAGGGGACAGGAGAACACTGAAGCTTTCTTT. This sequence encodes CSAQRGQENTEAFF.